This T cell receptor (beta chain) came from a study of cytomegalovirus exposure and HLA in healthy donors. The study, taken as a whole, reports: In an earlier analysis, most TCR beta V segments were productive about 87% or about 30% of the time.

On this clone itself: Its antigen is unidentified.

Amplification used 60 Vbeta primers and 13 Jbeta primers. Repertoires were generated with immunoSEQ multiplex PCR, while TCRdb's copy carries only in-frame clones and drops some. The data hold hundreds of thousands of clones, with about 87% observed a single time. The CDR3 runs 13 residues. Between the trimmed V and J ends, which lost 7 bases and 7 bases, there was a span of 16 bases. Germline V gene sequence: CDR1 SNHLY, CDR2 FYNNEI. This chain connects TRBV2 to TRBJ1-2; tentative D call: TRBD1 (5 bases). The sequenced material came from PBMCs. The TCR originated in a woman aged 18-29 years in good health and CMV-seronegative. The CDR3 DNA is TGTGCCAGCATTTTCGGGCAGACAGCTGGCTACACCTTC. It encodes CASIFGQTAGYTF.